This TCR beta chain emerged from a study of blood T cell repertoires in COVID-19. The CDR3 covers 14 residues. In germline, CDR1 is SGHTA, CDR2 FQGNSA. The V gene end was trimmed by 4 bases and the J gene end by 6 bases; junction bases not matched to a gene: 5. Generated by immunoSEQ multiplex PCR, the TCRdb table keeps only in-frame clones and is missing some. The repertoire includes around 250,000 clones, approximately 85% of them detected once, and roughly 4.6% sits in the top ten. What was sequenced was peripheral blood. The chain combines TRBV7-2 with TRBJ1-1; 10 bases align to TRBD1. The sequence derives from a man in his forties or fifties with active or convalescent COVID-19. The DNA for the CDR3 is TGTGCCAGCAGCTCGGGACAGGGGTCGGCTGAAGCTTTCTTT. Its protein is CASSSGQGSAEAFF.